This note documents a single TCR beta chain sequence. The antigen remains undetermined. The data belong to a study of Tregs in tolerant kidney transplant recipients. At the level of the study: Related graft donors supplied nonmyeloablative bone marrow transplants, and mixed chimerism was transient.

Study findings and constraints: Findings come from small patient numbers and require larger validation. Nucleotide sequences could not be compared across some patients' samples due to primer changes.

Unstimulated regulatory T cells (CD4+CD25+CD127-), CD4+CD25- non-regulatory cells, CD4 and CD8 cells were FACS-sorted from thawed PBMCs. Profiled with immunoSEQ multiplex PCR; TCRdb holds only in-frame clones, not every one. The table has about 110,000 clones, roughly 90% seen once. This CDR3 is built from 12 residues. Trimming cost V 5 bases and J 5 bases, with 9 bases left between them. Germline lookup yields CDR1 MNHEY and CDR2 SVGAGI. V and J are TRBV6-5 and TRBJ1-1; the D is unclear. The sample was CD4+ T cells from blood, taken before the transplant. This sequence originates from a human donor who received a combined kidney and bone marrow transplant. Here the CDR3 reads CASSPTPTEAFF. CDR3 in DNA: TGTGCCAGCAGTCCCACACCGACTGAAGCTTTCTTT.